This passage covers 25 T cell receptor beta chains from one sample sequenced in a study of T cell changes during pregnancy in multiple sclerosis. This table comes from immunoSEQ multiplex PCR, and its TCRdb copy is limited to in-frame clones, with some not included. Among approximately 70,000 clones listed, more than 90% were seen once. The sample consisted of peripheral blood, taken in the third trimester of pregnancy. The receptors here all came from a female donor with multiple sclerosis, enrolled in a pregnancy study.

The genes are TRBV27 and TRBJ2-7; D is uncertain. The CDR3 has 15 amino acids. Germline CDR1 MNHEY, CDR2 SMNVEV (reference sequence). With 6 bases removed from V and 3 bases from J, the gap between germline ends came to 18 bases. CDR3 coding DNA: TGTGCCAGCAGCCTCGGCAGCTCCAGGCTCTACGAGCAGTACTTC. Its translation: CASSLGSSRLYEQYF.

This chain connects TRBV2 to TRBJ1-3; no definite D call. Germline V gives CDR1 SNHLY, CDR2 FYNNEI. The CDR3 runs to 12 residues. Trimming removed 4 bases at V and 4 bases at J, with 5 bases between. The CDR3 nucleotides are TGTGCCAGCAGTGGGGCAGGAAACACCATATATTTT. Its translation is CASSGAGNTIYF.

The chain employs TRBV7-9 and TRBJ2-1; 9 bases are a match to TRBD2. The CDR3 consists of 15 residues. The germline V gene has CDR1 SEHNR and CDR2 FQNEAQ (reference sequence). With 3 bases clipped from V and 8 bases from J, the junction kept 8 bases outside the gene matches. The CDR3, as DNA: TGTGCCAGCAGCTTGGTAGCGGGAGCGGGCGATGAGCAGTTCTTC. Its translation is CASSLVAGAGDEQFF. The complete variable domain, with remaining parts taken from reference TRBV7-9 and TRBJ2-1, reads DTGVSQNPRHKITKRGQNVTFRCDPISEHNRLYWYRQTLGQGPEFLTYFQNEAQLEKSRLLSDRFSAERPKGSFSTLEIQRTEQGDSAMYLCASSLVAGAGDEQFFGPGTRLTVL.

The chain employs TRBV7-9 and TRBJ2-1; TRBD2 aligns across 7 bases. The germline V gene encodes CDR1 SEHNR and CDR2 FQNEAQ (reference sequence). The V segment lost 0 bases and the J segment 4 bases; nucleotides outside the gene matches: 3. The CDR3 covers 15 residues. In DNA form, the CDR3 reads TGTGCCAGCAGCTTAGCTAGCGGGCGTTACAATGAGCAGTTCTTC. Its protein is CASSLASGRYNEQFF.

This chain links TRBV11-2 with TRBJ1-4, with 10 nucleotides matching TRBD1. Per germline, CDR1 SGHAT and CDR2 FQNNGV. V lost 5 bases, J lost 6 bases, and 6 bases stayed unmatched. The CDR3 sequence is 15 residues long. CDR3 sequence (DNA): TGTGCCAGCAGCCGTTCGACAGGGGGCCATGAAAAACTGTTTTTT. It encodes CASSRSTGGHEKLFF.

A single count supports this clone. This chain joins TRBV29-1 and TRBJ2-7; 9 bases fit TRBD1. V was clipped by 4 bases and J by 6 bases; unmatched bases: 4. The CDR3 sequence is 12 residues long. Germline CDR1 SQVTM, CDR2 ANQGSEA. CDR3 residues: CSVGGTGSEQYF. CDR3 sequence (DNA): TGCAGCGTTGGGGGGACAGGGAGCGAGCAGTACTTC.

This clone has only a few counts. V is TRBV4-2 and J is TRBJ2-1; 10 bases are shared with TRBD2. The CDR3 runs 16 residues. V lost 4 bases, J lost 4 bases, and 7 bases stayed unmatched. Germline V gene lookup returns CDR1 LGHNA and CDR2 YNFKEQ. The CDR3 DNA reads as TGTGCCAGCAGCCCCCAATGGACTAGCGGATACAATGAGCAGTTCTTC. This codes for CASSPQWTSGYNEQFF.

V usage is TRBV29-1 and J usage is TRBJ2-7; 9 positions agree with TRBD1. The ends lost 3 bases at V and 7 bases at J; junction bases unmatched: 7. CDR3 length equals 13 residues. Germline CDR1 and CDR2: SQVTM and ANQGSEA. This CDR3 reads CSVDLDRGDEQYF. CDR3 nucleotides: TGCAGCGTTGACTTGGACAGGGGTGATGAGCAGTACTTC.

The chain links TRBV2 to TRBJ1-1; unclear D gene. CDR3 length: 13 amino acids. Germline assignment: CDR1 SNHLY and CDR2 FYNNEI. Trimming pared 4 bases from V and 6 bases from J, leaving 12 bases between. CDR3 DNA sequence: TGTGCCAGCAGTGCTAGGGAGCGAGCTGAAGCTTTCTTT. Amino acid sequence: CASSARERAEAFF.

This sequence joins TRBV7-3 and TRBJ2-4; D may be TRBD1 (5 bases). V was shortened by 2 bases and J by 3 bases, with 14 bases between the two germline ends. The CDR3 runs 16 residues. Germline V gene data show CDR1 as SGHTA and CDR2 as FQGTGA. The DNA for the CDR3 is TGTGCCAGCAGCTTAGATGGGGCCTTGCACAAAAACATTCAGTACTTC. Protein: CASSLDGALHKNIQYF.

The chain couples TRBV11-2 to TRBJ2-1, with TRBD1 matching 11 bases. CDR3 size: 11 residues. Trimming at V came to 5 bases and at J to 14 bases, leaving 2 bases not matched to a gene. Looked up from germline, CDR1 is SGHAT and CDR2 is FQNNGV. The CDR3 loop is CASSRTGGEFF. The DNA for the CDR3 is TGTGCCAGCAGCCGGACAGGGGGCGAGTTCTTC.

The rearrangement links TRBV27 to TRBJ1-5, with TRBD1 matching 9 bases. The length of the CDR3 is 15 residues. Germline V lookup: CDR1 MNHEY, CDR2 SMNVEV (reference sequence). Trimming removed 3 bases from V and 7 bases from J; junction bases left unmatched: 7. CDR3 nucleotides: TGTGCCAGCAGTTTCTCGGGACAGGGTCGACAGCCCCAGCATTTT. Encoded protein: CASSFSGQGRQPQHF.

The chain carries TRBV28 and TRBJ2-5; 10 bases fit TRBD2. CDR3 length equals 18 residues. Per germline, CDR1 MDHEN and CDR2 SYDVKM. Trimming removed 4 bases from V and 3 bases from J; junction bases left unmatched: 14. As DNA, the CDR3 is TGTGCCAGCAGTTCGTATACTAGCGGGACGGGGAGTAAAGAGACCCAGTACTTC. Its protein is CASSSYTSGTGSKETQYF.

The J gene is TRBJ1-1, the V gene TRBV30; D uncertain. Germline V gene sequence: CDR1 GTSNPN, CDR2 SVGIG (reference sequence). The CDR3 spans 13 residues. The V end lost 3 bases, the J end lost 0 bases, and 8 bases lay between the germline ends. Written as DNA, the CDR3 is TGTGCCTGGAGGTGGCGGGTGAACACTGAAGCTTTCTTT. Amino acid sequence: CAWRWRVNTEAFF.

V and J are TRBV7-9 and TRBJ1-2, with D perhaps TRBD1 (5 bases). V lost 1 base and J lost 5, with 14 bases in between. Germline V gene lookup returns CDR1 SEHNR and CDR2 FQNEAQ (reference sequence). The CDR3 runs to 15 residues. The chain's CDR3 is CASSLGDSTPYGYTF. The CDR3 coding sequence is TGTGCCAGCAGCTTAGGTGACAGTACCCCTTATGGCTACACCTTC.

CDR3 loop: CASRTDRVFHGYTF. The CDR3 DNA reads as TGTGCCAGCAGGACCGACAGGGTTTTCCATGGCTACACCTTC. The gene calls are TRBV28 and TRBJ1-2, with TRBD1 identical over 7 bases. The CDR3 loop spans 14 amino acids. The germline gives CDR1 MDHEN, CDR2 SYDVKM. J was trimmed by 6 bases and V by 6 bases; bases with no gene match: 10.

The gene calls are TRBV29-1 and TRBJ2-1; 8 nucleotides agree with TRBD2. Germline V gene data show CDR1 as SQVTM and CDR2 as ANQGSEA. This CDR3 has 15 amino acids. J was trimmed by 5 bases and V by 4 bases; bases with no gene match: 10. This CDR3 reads CSVVAGRTANNEQFF. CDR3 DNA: TGCAGCGTTGTAGCGGGAAGAACCGCAAACAATGAGCAGTTCTTC.

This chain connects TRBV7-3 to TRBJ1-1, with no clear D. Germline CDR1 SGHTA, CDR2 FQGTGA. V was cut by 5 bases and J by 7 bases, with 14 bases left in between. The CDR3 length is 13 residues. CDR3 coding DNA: TGTGCCAGCAGCGGACCCGGGAGAAATGAAGCTTTCTTT. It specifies CASSGPGRNEAFF.

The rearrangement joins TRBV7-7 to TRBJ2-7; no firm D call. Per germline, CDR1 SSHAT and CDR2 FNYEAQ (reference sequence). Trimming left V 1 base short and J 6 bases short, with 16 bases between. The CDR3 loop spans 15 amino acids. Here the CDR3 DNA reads TGTGCCAGCAGCTTAGTGGCAGGTCCTTCCGGCGAGCAGTACTTC. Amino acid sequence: CASSLVAGPSGEQYF.

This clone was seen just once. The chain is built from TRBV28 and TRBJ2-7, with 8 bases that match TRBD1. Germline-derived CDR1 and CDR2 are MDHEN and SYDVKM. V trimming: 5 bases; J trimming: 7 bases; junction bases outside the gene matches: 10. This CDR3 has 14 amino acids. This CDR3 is CASSPRDRLREQYF. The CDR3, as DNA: TGTGCCAGCAGTCCCCGGGACAGGCTCAGGGAGCAGTACTTC. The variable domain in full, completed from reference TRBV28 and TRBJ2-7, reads DVKVTQSSRYLVKRTGEKVFLECVQDMDHENMFWYRQDPGLGLRLIYFSYDVKMKEKGDIPEGYSVSREKKERFSLILESASTNQTSMYLCASSPRDRLREQYFGPGTRLTVT.

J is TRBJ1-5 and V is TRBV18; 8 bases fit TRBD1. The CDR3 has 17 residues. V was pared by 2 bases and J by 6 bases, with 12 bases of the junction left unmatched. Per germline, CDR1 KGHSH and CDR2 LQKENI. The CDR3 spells CASSPAGTGRTAQPQHF. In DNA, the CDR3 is TGTGCCAGCTCACCAGCCGGGACAGGTCGAACTGCTCAGCCCCAGCATTTT.

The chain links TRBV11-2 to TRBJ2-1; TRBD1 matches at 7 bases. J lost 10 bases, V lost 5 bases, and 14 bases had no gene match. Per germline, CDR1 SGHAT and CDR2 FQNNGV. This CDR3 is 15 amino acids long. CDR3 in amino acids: CASSPPGTGVREQFF. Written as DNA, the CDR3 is TGTGCCAGCAGCCCCCCGGGAACAGGGGTTCGCGAGCAGTTCTTC.

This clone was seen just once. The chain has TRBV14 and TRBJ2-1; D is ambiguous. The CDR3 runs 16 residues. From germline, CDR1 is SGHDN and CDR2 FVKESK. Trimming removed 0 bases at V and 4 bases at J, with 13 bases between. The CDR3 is CASSQDVTTFYNEQFF. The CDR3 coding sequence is TGTGCCAGCAGCCAAGACGTAACTACGTTTTACAATGAGCAGTTCTTC. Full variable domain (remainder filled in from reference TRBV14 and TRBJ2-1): EAGVTQFPSHSVIEKGQTVTLRCDPISGHDNLYWYRRVMGKEIKFLLHFVKESKQDESGMPNNRFLAERTGGTYSTLKVQPAELEDSGVYFCASSQDVTTFYNEQFFGPGTRLTVL.

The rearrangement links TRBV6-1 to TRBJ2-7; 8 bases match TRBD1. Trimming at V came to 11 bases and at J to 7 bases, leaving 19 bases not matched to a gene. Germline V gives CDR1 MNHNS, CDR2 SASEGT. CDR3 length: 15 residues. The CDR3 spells CAVHSAWTGLGEQYF. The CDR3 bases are TGTGCCGTCCATTCCGCCTGGACAGGGCTGGGGGAGCAGTACTTC.

CDR3 sequence (DNA): TGTGCCAGTAGTGACAGGGGCCCCCCAGATACGCAGTATTTT. Its translation: CASSDRGPPDTQYF. The rearrangement joins TRBV19 to TRBJ2-3; TRBD1 matches at 8 bases. Germline values: CDR1 LNHDA, CDR2 SQIVND (reference sequence). The ends lost 5 bases at V and 4 bases at J; junction bases unmatched: 5. The CDR3 extends over 14 amino acids.